The 29 T cell receptor beta chains below come from one sample, sequenced in a study of technical replicates of blood from a few donors (dated by TCRdb to the late 2010s). The library was produced with the immunoSEQ multiplex PCR assay. TCRdb took over this immuneACCESS table, retaining in-frame rearrangements with V and J assigned. Such tables are incomplete; in checked studies, under half of the missing clones stem from an unresolved V gene, and the remainder is unexplained. The sample table shows about 83,000 clones, and 92% are seen once. The ten largest clonotypes hold roughly 0.27% of the sample. Sequenced: T cells isolated from PBMCs. These receptor sequences come from a human donor in good health.

The chain couples TRBV27 to TRBJ2-5; TRBD1 matches at 12 bases. This CDR3 comprises 18 residues. The V gene end was trimmed by 4 bases and the J gene end by 7 bases; junction bases not matched to a gene: 16. The germline CDR1 and CDR2 sequences are MNHEY and SMNVEV (reference sequence). The CDR3 nucleotides are TGTGCCAGCAGTTCTCGACCGGGACAGGGGGCGCGAATGGGGACCCAGTACTTC. Its translation is CASSSRPGQGARMGTQYF.

The V call is TRBV15, the J call TRBJ2-6; D possibly corresponds to TRBD1 (5 bases). V lost 3 bases to trimming and J lost 0 bases, with 12 bases between them. CDR3 length: 17 amino acids. Germline lookup yields CDR1 LNHNV and CDR2 YYDKDF (reference sequence). The CDR3 spells CATSRSRDRSGANVLTF. Here the CDR3 DNA reads TGTGCCACCAGCAGGTCCAGGGATCGCTCTGGGGCCAACGTCCTGACTTTC.

The chain recombines TRBV5-6 with TRBJ2-3, with TRBD2 matching 13 bases. After removal of 0 bases from V and 7 bases from J, the junction contained 5 bases not matched to a gene. Germline assignment: CDR1 SGHDT and CDR2 YYEEEE. The CDR3 totals 16 residues. For the CDR3, the DNA is TGTGCCAGCAGCTTGGCGACTAGCGGGAGGTGGTATACGCAGTATTTT. It specifies CASSLATSGRWYTQYF. Using reference TRBV5-6 and TRBJ2-3 for the parts outside the CDR3, the full variable domain is DAGVTQSPTHLIKTRGQQVTLRCSPKSGHDTVSWYQQALGQGPQFIFQYYEEEERQRGNFPDRFSGHQFPNYSSELNVNALLLGDSALYLCASSLATSGRWYTQYFGPGTRLTVL.

The CDR3 sequence: CASSDRDQETQYF. The CDR3 DNA is TGTGCCAGCAGCGACAGGGACCAAGAGACCCAGTACTTC. The chain is built from TRBV13 and TRBJ2-5; 7 bases line up with TRBD1. Trimming removed 5 bases from V and 0 bases from J; junction bases left unmatched: 0. CDR3 length: 13 amino acids. The V gene's germline CDR1 is PRHDT and CDR2 FYEKMQ (reference sequence). Filled out from reference TRBV13 and TRBJ2-5, the complete variable domain reads AAGVIQSPRHLIKEKRETATLKCYPIPRHDTVYWYQQGPGQDPQFLISFYEKMQSDKGSIPDRFSAQQFSDYHSELNMSSLELGDSALYFCASSDRDQETQYFGPGTRLLVL.

The chain recombines TRBV18 with TRBJ1-3; possibly TRBD1 for D (5 bases). The CDR3 runs to 16 residues. The germline V and J ends were trimmed by 2 bases and 0 bases, with 11 bases remaining between them. Looked up from germline, CDR1 is KGHSH and CDR2 is LQKENI. The CDR3 DNA sequence: TGTGCCAGCTCACCATGGGGCCACGACTCTGGAAACACCATATATTTT. Its translation is CASSPWGHDSGNTIYF.

V gene TRBV19 combines with J gene TRBJ2-7, with 11 nucleotides matching TRBD2. Trimming at V came to 3 bases and at J to 6 bases, leaving 1 base not matched to a gene. The CDR3 is 13 residues long. The germline gives CDR1 LNHDA, CDR2 SQIVND (reference sequence). In DNA, the CDR3 is TGTGCCAGTAGTATTACTAGCGGGAGCGAGCAGTACTTC. This encodes CASSITSGSEQYF.

This chain connects TRBV2 to TRBJ1-4, with D perhaps TRBD1 (5 bases). CDR1 is SNHLY and CDR2 is FYNNEI in the germline V gene. With 6 bases removed from V and 3 bases from J, the gap between germline ends came to 8 bases. This CDR3 spans 13 amino acids. CDR3 in DNA: TGTGCCAGCAGACAGGATTCTAATGAAAAACTGTTTTTT. Its protein product is CASRQDSNEKLFF.

This clone was seen once. J is TRBJ1-2 and V is TRBV28; TRBD1 matches at 11 bases. V was pared by 1 base and J by 7 bases, with 5 bases of the junction left unmatched. Per germline, CDR1 MDHEN and CDR2 SYDVKM. This CDR3 is 15 amino acids long. This chain's CDR3 is CASSLYGQGAGGYTF. The CDR3 DNA reads as TGTGCCAGCAGTTTATACGGACAGGGGGCTGGTGGCTACACCTTC.

The chain carries TRBV28 and TRBJ1-5; 8 bases map to TRBD1. Germline CDR1 and CDR2: MDHEN and SYDVKM. After removal of 6 bases from V and 0 bases from J, the junction contained 13 bases not matched to a gene. The CDR3 extends over 18 amino acids. The CDR3 DNA reads TGTGCCAGCAGATCATCAGGGGGCACGATAGGTAGCAATCAGCCCCAGCATTTT. It translates to CASRSSGGTIGSNQPQHF.

The V gene is TRBV28, the J gene TRBJ1-2; TRBD1 agrees at 10 bases. The CDR3 contains 20 residues. Unmatched junction bases numbered 17, after V lost 4 bases and J lost 0 bases. Germline V gives CDR1 MDHEN, CDR2 SYDVKM. CDR3 in DNA: TGTGCCAGCAGTTCTTCCGACAGGGGGCAGTTTTATTTAGCTAACTATGGCTACACCTTC. Its translation is CASSSSDRGQFYLANYGYTF.

The J gene is TRBJ1-2, the V gene TRBV15; TRBD1 matches at 8 bases. V gave up 8 bases and J gave up 8 bases; unmatched junction bases: 10. The CDR3 has 13 amino acids. The V gene's germline CDR1 is LNHNV and CDR2 YYDKDF (reference sequence). The DNA of the CDR3 is TGTGCCACCGGGTGGCAGGGGGCGCGAGGCTACACCTTC. Amino acids: CATGWQGARGYTF.

This clone was detected a few times. This chain uses TRBV13 with TRBJ2-3, with a possible D match to TRBD1 (6 bases). Trimming took 5 bases from V and 7 from J, leaving 13 bases between them. The CDR3 has 13 residues. The germline V gene encodes CDR1 PRHDT and CDR2 FYEKMQ (reference sequence). DNA of the CDR3: TGTGCCAGCAGCCAGACTCAGGGGAATACGCAGTATTTT. Protein sequence: CASSQTQGNTQYF.

The CDR3 DNA is TGTGCCAGCAGCTCCCCGGGTGTGCGATACTATGGCTACACCTTC. It encodes CASSSPGVRYYGYTF. This chain connects TRBV13 to TRBJ1-2; D unresolved. Germline values: CDR1 PRHDT, CDR2 FYEKMQ (reference sequence). Between the trimmed V and J ends, which lost 4 bases and 3 bases, there was a span of 15 bases. The CDR3 sequence is 15 residues long.

The chain links TRBV10-2 to TRBJ1-4; 7 bases align to TRBD1. Per the germline V gene, CDR1 is WSHSY and CDR2 is SAAADI. J was trimmed by 9 bases and V by 3 bases; bases with no gene match: 16. This CDR3 has 17 amino acids. The CDR3 reads CASSEWGPQGFKQKLFF. The DNA of the CDR3 is TGCGCCAGCAGTGAATGGGGTCCACAGGGGTTTAAACAAAAACTGTTTTTT.

V usage is TRBV11-3 and J usage is TRBJ2-1, with D possibly matching TRBD2 (5 bases). The CDR3 has 14 amino acids. Trimming removed 3 bases from V and 10 bases from J, with 16 bases in between. Germline-derived CDR1 and CDR2 are SGHNT and YENEEA. For the CDR3, the DNA is TGTGCCAGCAGCTTTGGTGGTTTCGGAGGCGAGCAGTTCTTC. Protein: CASSFGGFGGEQFF.

V usage is TRBV9 and J usage is TRBJ1-2; no firm D call. This CDR3 region has 15 residues. Germline-derived CDR1 and CDR2 are SGDLS and YYNGEE. V was clipped by 0 bases and J by 4 bases, with 13 bases between them. The chain's CDR3 is CASSVVEVPAYGYTF. For the CDR3, the DNA is TGTGCCAGCAGCGTAGTGGAGGTCCCAGCCTATGGCTACACCTTC.

The genes are TRBV19 and TRBJ1-2; 8 nucleotides match TRBD1. Losses at the gene ends were 6 bases for V and 2 bases for J; bases not matched to a gene: 11. In germline, CDR1 is LNHDA, CDR2 SQIVND (reference sequence). The CDR3 is 16 amino acids. This CDR3 reads CASRTLSWTGNYGYTF. The DNA for the CDR3 is TGTGCCAGTAGGACTTTATCATGGACAGGGAACTATGGCTACACCTTC.

In its sample, this clone was seen once. An end of the junction does not agree with germline; a read error may underlie this. The gene calls are TRBV6-5 and TRBJ2-2; 11 bases agree with TRBD2. Germline CDR1 and CDR2: MNHEY and SVGAGI. This CDR3 is built from 15 residues. CDR3 bases: TGTGCCAGCAGTTTTAGCGGGGGGGCCCCCGGGGATCTGTTTTTT. It encodes CASSFSGGAPGDLFF.

In its sample, this clone was seen once. The V gene is TRBV11-2, the J gene TRBJ1-5; tentative D call: TRBD1 (5 bases). The CDR3 totals 17 residues. Germline CDR1 and CDR2: SGHAT and FQNNGV. Trimming stripped 1 base from V and 8 bases from J, with 21 bases between. The CDR3 reads CASSLGGAGLRWEPQHF. CDR3 coding DNA: TGTGCCAGCAGCTTAGGGGGTGCGGGGCTACGATGGGAGCCCCAGCATTTT.

The V call is TRBV7-9, the J call TRBJ2-3, with 7 bases that match TRBD1. This CDR3 has 15 residues. Unmatched junction bases numbered 4, after V lost 2 bases and J lost 2 bases. CDR1 and CDR2 (germline): SEHNR, FQNEAQ (reference sequence). The CDR3 spells CASSLLGQNTDTQYF. The CDR3 DNA follows: TGTGCCAGCAGCTTATTGGGACAGAACACAGATACGCAGTATTTT.

J is TRBJ1-1 and V is TRBV7-9; no clear D. The CDR3 covers 18 residues. The germline V gene encodes CDR1 SEHNR and CDR2 FQNEAQ (reference sequence). V was trimmed by 1 base and J by 4 bases, leaving 22 bases between them. DNA of the CDR3: TGTGCCAGCAGCTTAGTTTGGTCACAAGTGGCCCTTGGCACTGAAGCTTTCTTT. Translating gives CASSLVWSQVALGTEAFF.

The chain employs TRBV7-9 and TRBJ2-7, with D possibly being TRBD1 (5 bases). V was shortened by 3 bases and J by 2 bases, with 17 bases between the two germline ends. The CDR3 sequence is 16 residues long. Germline V gives CDR1 SEHNR, CDR2 FQNEAQ (reference sequence). The CDR3 coding sequence is TGTGCCAGCAGCTTCATTGTCGACAGTGACCCCTACGAGCAGTACTTC. Translating gives CASSFIVDSDPYEQYF.

A single count supports this clone. The rearrangement uses TRBV5-1 and TRBJ2-5; 14 bases fit TRBD2. The CDR3 is 18 amino acids. Looked up from germline, CDR1 is SGHRS and CDR2 is YFSETQ. The junction had 11 bases not matched to a gene; V was cut back by 4 bases and J by 3 bases. The DNA for the CDR3 is TGCGCCAGCAGCGCGGGACTAGCGGGGGCGAAGACTAAAGAGACCCAGTACTTC. This translates into CASSAGLAGAKTKETQYF.

The gene calls are TRBV5-1 and TRBJ1-1; 7 nucleotides match TRBD1. Germline CDR1 SGHRS, CDR2 YFSETQ. V gave up 4 bases and J gave up 0 bases; unmatched junction bases: 6. The CDR3 is 15 amino acids. The CDR3 reads CASSDYRGLNTEAFF. Here the CDR3 DNA reads TGCGCCAGCAGCGACTACAGGGGTTTGAACACTGAAGCTTTCTTT.

The J gene is TRBJ2-5, the V gene TRBV5-4, with TRBD2 matching 7 bases. The germline CDR1 and CDR2 sequences are SGHNT and YYREEE (reference sequence). The CDR3 loop spans 15 amino acids. Germline trimming cut 4 bases from V and 1 base from J; bases unmatched to any gene: 7. The CDR3 DNA sequence: TGTGCCAGCAGCGCAATGACTAGCAGCCAAGAGACCCAGTACTTC. Translating it yields CASSAMTSSQETQYF.

CDR3 nucleotides: TGTGCCAGCTCACCACAGGAGAGCCTTATACGCTCCTATGGCTACACCTTC. Protein product: CASSPQESLIRSYGYTF. The chain links TRBV18 to TRBJ1-2; D is unclear. The CDR3 loop spans 17 amino acids. V was cut by 1 base and J by 4 bases, with 19 bases left in between. CDR1 and CDR2 from the germline V gene are KGHSH and LQKENI.

The chain links TRBV4-1 to TRBJ2-2; D is possibly TRBD1 (6 bases). Germline loops: CDR1 MGHRA, CDR2 YSYEKL. The length of the CDR3 is 18 residues. With 1 base removed from V and 4 bases from J, the gap between germline ends came to 19 bases. The DNA for the CDR3 is TGCGCCAGCAGCCAAGTAGGCTGGGCAGGGGATAGCACCGGGGAGCTGTTTTTT. Translating it yields CASSQVGWAGDSTGELFF.

This clone was detected only once. The chain uses TRBV5-4 and TRBJ2-5, with TRBD2 as a possible D gene (6 bases). CDR3 size: 14 residues. CDR1 and CDR2 (germline): SGHNT, YYREEE (reference sequence). With 5 bases removed from V and 5 bases from J, the gap between germline ends came to 16 bases. The CDR3 coding sequence is TGTGCCAGCAGATCCGGTGGCGGGAAGGAGACCCAGTACTTC. This encodes CASRSGGGKETQYF.

The genes are TRBV5-1 and TRBJ2-7, with a possible D match to TRBD2 (5 bases). This CDR3 has 14 amino acids. Germline loops: CDR1 SGHRS, CDR2 YFSETQ. Trimming left V 6 bases short and J 0 bases short, with 13 bases between. This chain's CDR3 is CASTALGGSYEQYF. Here the CDR3 DNA reads TGCGCCAGCACCGCCCTAGGAGGCTCCTACGAGCAGTACTTC.